This TCR beta chain was found in a study of T cells after yellow fever vaccination. Study findings and constraints: Contaminating bulk clonotypes could be abundant in FACS-sorted repertoires. Faster peaking, at day 5 versus 15, marked a secondary response that was weaker. Post-booster repertoires contained most primary-vaccination clones again (96% CD4, 85% to 90% CD8).

A single record per CDR3 protein comes from TCRdb applying MiXCR to the 5' RACE reads. The sample includes over 45,000 distinct CDR3 sequences, 7.1% of them seen just once. The CDR3 length is 15 residues. V shed 4 bases and J shed 2 bases, with 15 bases lying between them. CDR1 MNHEY and CDR2 SVGAGI come from the germline V gene. This clonotype turned up a few times. The antigen is undetermined. The sample was CD8+ T cells sorted from PBMCs, taken on the day of the first yellow fever vaccination. This receptor was taken from a man between 18 and 29 years old who received the YFV17D yellow fever vaccine. The V gene is TRBV6-5, the J gene TRBJ2-7; a possible D gene is TRBD1 (5 bases). The chain's CDR3 is CASSSVFGQTYEQYV. The DNA of the CDR3 is TGTGCCAGCAGTTCCGTCTTCGGACAAACCTACGAGCAGTACGTC.